A selection of T cell receptor beta chains follows, all from one sample in a study of graft-versus-host responses after intestinal transplantation. Sequencing was performed with immunoSEQ multiplex PCR; in TCRdb, only in-frame clones are kept and a portion is missing. Of fewer than 70,000 clones in the sample, 92% were seen once. The sequencing here drew on bone marrow, taken nearly 750 days after intestinal transplantation. These receptors all stem from a human patient who received an intestinal transplant, so some T cells may come from the graft donor. CDR3s include the opening cysteine and the closing phenylalanine or tryptophan. The D gene is left open where the match is weak. Size values are once, few and many counts, or a class for expanded clones, and some rows have none.

j_gene	d_gene	len	abundance	v_gene	CDR3aa	CDR3nt
TRBJ2-7	.	13	.	TRBV18	CASSPQPWSEQYF	TGTGCCAGCTCACCCCAGCCCTGGAGTGAGCAGTACTTC
TRBJ2-7	TRBD2	16	.	TRBV19	CASSIRAGGQADEQYF	TGTGCCAGTAGTATTAGAGCGGGGGGACAAGCTGACGAGCAGTACTTC
TRBJ2-5	TRBD1	16	.	TRBV5-1	CASSLYQQGSLETQYF	TGCGCCAGCAGCTTGTATCAACAGGGGAGTTTAGAGACCCAGTACTTC
TRBJ2-3	TRBD1	15	.	TRBV5-1	CASHTGTGSFDTQYF	TGCGCCAGCCACACCGGGACAGGGTCTTTTGATACGCAGTATTTT
TRBJ2-5	.	16	.	TRBV2	CASSVSRPGGMETQYF	TGTGCCAGCAGTGTATCCCGGCCAGGAGGAATGGAGACCCAGTACTTC
TRBJ1-5	.	14	.	TRBV5-6	CASSLGSLSQPQHF	TGTGCCAGCAGCTTGGGTAGCCTTTCCCAGCCCCAGCATTTT
TRBJ2-7	TRBD1	19	.	TRBV11-2	CASSLVLGTGGGSSYEQYF	TGTGCCAGCAGCTTAGTGCTCGGGACAGGGGGAGGGAGCTCCTACGAGCAGTACTTC
TRBJ2-3	TRBD2	17	.	TRBV28	CASSLGDSGRATDTQYF	TGTGCCAGCAGTTTAGGCGATAGCGGGAGGGCCACAGATACGCAGTATTTT
TRBJ1-3	TRBD1	18	.	TRBV5-1	CASSPGQGLDLWGNTIYF	TGCGCCAGCAGCCCCGGACAGGGTCTTGATCTCTGGGGAAACACCATATATTTT
TRBJ2-3	.	21	.	TRBV6-7	CASSYGSRWTVGTGFTDTQYF	TGTGCCAGCAGTTACGGGTCTCGTTGGACGGTCGGGACGGGTTTCACAGATACGCAGTATTTT
TRBJ2-1	.	14	.	TRBV11-2	CASAGAASYNEQFF	TGTGCCAGCGCAGGGGCTGCCTCCTACAATGAGCAGTTCTTC
TRBJ2-3	.	16	.	TRBV5-5	CASSSEQTTSTDTQYF	TGTGCCAGCAGCTCGGAGCAGACTACTAGCACAGATACGCAGTATTTT
TRBJ1-4	TRBD1	15	once	TRBV9	CASSASTGSAVGLFF	TGTGCCAGCAGCGCCTCGACAGGGTCGGCGGTGGGACTGTTTTTT
TRBJ2-7	TRBD2	17	.	TRBV13	CASSLLSLAGGTYEQYF	TGTGCCAGCAGCTTATTATCCTTAGCGGGAGGCACCTACGAGCAGTACTTC
TRBJ1-5	.	13	few	TRBV19	CASSIGGYQPQHF	TGTGCCAGTAGTATCGGGGGGTACCAGCCCCAGCATTTT
TRBJ2-7	.	14	.	TRBV6-6	CASSEAADSYEQYF	TGTGCCAGCTCGGAAGCGGCAGACTCCTACGAGCAGTACTTC
TRBJ2-1	TRBD2	16	.	TRBV11-2	CASSSKRPSGYNEQFF	TGTGCCAGCAGCTCGAAGAGGCCTAGCGGCTACAATGAGCAGTTCTTC
TRBJ1-2	TRBD1	14	.	TRBV10-3	CAIRSETGGDGYTF	TGTGCCATCAGAAGTGAGACAGGGGGGGATGGCTACACCTTC
TRBJ2-5	.	14	.	TRBV4-1	CASSQDTQGLTQYF	TGCGCCAGCAGCCAAGATACACAGGGTCTGACCCAGTACTTC
TRBJ1-1	.	13	.	TRBV28	CASTGTPNTEAFF	TGTGCCAGCACCGGGACACCGAACACTGAAGCTTTCTTT